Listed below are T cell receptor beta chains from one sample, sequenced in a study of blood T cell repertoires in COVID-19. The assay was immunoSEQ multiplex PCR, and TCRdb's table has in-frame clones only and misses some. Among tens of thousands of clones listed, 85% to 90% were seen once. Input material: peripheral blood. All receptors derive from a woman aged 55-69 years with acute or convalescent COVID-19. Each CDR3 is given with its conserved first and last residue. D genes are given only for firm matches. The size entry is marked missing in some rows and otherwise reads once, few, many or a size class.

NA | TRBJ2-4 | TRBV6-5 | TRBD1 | TGTGCCATTCCCGGGACAGATAAAGACATTCAGTACTTC | CAIPGTDKDIQYF
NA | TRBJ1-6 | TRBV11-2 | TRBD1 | TGTGCCAGCAGCCGAGGGACAGGCTATAATTCACCCCTCCACTTT | CASSRGTGYNSPLHF
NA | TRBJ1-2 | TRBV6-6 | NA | TGTGCCAGCAGTTCTGACAGAGGCGGCTACACCTTC | CASSSDRGGYTF
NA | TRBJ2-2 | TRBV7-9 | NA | TGTGCCAGCAGCTTACTTTTACAGAGTATTAACACCGGGGAGCTGTTTTTT | CASSLLLQSINTGELFF
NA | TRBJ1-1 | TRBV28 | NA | TGTGCCAGCAGCTCGGGTGGATCCCTGAACACTGAAGCTTTCTTT | CASSSGGSLNTEAFF
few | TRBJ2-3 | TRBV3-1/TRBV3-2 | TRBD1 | TGTGCCAGCAGCCAAGATGCCCGATGGGACAGGTTTGCTAGCACAGATACGCAGTATTTT | CASSQDARWDRFASTDTQYF
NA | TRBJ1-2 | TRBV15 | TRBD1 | TGTGCCACCAGCAGGGGGACAGCCGATGGCTACACCTTC | CATSRGTADGYTF
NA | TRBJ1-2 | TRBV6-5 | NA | TGTGCCAGCAGTCTGACACCTAACTATGGCTACACCTTC | CASSLTPNYGYTF
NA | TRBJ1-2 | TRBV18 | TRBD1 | TGTGCCAGCTCACCCGGACAGGGAACCTATGGCTACACCTTC | CASSPGQGTYGYTF
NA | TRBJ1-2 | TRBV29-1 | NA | TGCAGCGTCGCGAATGGCTACACCTTC | CSVANGYTF
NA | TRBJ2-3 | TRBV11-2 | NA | TGTGCCAGCAGCTTAGACAGGGAGGCTACGCAGTATTTT | CASSLDREATQYF
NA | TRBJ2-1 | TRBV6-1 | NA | TGTGCCAGCAGTGAAGCAGGGGGCTCCTACAATGAGCAGTTCTTC | CASSEAGGSYNEQFF
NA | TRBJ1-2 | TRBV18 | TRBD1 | TGTGCCAGCTCAGGACAGGGGGGCTATGGCTACACCTTC | CASSGQGGYGYTF
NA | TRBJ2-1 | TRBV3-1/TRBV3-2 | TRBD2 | TGTGCCAGCAGCCGTACGACTAGCGGGGGGAGCCATGAGCAGTTCTTC | CASSRTTSGGSHEQFF
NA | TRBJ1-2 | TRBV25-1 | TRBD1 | TGTGCCAGCAGTGATTTGACAGGGCGAGGCTATGGCTACACCTTC | CASSDLTGRGYGYTF
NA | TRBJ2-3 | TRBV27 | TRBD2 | TGTGCCAGCAGTCTACGAGGTGGGGCGGGGGGCAGGTCTAGCACAGATACGCAGTATTTT | CASSLRGGAGGRSSTDTQYF
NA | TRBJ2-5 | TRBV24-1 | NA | TGTGCCACCAGTGACGGGATAAGGGAGACCCAGTACTTC | CATSDGIRETQYF
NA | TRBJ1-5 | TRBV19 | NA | TGTGCCAGTAGTATCAAAAGGGGGGGTGGTCAGCCCCAGCATTTT | CASSIKRGGGQPQHF
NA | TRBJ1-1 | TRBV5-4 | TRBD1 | TGTGCCAGCAGCCACTCCAGGGGGCAAGCTGAAGCTTTCTTT | CASSHSRGQAEAFF
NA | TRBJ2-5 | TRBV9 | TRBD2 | TGTGCCAGCAGTGTTAGCGGGATCCAAGAGACCCAGTACTTC | CASSVSGIQETQYF
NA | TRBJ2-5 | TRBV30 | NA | TGTGCCTGGAGTGTAGCGTCAGACCAAGAGACCCAGTACTTC | CAWSVASDQETQYF
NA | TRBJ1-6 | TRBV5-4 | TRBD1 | TGTGCCAGCAGCTGGGACAGACACAATTCACCCCTCCACTTT | CASSWDRHNSPLHF
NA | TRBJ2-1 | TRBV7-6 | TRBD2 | TGTGCCAGCAGCTTAGTGTCTAGCGGGGGAACTGAGCAGTTCTTC | CASSLVSSGGTEQFF
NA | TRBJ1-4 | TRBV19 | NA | TGTGCCAGTGGAGCAGGCCGAGGGGAAAAACTGTTTTTT | CASGAGRGEKLFF
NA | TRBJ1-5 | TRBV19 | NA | TGTGCCATAGCAAGACCGGGTAGCAATCAGCCCCAGCATTTT | CAIARPGSNQPQHF
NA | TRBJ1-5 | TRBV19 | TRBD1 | TGTGCCAGTGGGGGGACAGGTTTGACAAATCAGCCCCAGCATTTT | CASGGTGLTNQPQHF
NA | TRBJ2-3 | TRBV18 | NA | TGTGCCAGCTCACTTCTAGGCACAGATACGCAGTATTTT | CASSLLGTDTQYF
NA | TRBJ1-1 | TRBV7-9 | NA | TGTGCCAGCAGCTTAGCGGCGGGGCGTAGGAACACTGAAGCTTTCTTT | CASSLAAGRRNTEAFF
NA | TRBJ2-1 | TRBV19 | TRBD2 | TGTGCCAGTAGTATGGGGGGGGGACTGACCAATGAGCAGTTCTTC | CASSMGGGLTNEQFF
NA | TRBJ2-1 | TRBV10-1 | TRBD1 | TGCGCCAGCAGCCTAAACAGGGGGAATGAGCAGTTCTTC | CASSLNRGNEQFF
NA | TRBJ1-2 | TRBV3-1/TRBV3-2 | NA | TGTGCCAGCAGCCAAAACCCCGGGGGGGGAGGCTACACCTTC | CASSQNPGGGGYTF
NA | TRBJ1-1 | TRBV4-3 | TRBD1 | TGCGCCAGCAGCCAATTGGACAGGGGGCAAGCTTTCTTT | CASSQLDRGQAFF
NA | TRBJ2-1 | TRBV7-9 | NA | TGTGCCAGCAGCTTGAAAGGGAGTTACAATGAGCAGTTCTTC | CASSLKGSYNEQFF
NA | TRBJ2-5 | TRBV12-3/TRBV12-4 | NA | TGTGCCAGCAGTTTCAACAACCAAGAGACCCAGTACTTC | CASSFNNQETQYF
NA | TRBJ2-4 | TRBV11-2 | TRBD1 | TGTGCCAGCAGCCTCCAGACAGGGGCCGACATTCAGTACTTC | CASSLQTGADIQYF
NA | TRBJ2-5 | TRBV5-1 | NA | TGCGCCAGCAGCTTGACCCAACTACGACAAGAGACCCAGTACTTC | CASSLTQLRQETQYF